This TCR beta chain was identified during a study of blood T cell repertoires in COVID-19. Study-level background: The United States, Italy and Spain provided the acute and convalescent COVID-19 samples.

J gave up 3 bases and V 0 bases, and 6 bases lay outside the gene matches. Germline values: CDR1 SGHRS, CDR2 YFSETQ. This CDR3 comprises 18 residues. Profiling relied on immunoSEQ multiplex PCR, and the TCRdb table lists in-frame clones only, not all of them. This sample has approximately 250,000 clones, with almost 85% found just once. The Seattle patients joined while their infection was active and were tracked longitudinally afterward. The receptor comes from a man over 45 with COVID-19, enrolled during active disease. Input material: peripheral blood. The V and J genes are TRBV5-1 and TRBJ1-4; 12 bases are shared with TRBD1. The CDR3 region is CASSLGGTGGASNEKLFF. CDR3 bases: TGCGCCAGCAGCTTGGGCGGGACAGGGGGCGCATCTAATGAAAAACTGTTTTTT.